This T cell receptor beta chain was identified in a study of blood T cell repertoires in COVID-19. Some clones are missing from TCRdb's copy, which holds only in-frame ones; the method was immunoSEQ multiplex PCR. This table has around 310,000 clones, 88% appearing once. The CDR3 contains 17 residues. The V and J ends lost 3 bases and 2 bases, in that order; junction bases with no gene match: 12. Germline V gene sequence: CDR1 SGHVS, CDR2 FQNEAQ. The chain is built from TRBV7-8 and TRBJ2-5, with 7 positions matching TRBD2. This clonotype originated in a woman aged 50 to 65 with active or convalescent COVID-19. Sample: peripheral blood. CDR3 DNA sequence: TGTGCCAGCAGCTTTGAAGTTAAGGGAGGGAGACAAGAGACCCAGTACTTC. Its protein product is CASSFEVKGGRQETQYF.